One and the same sample provided the 20 T cell receptor beta chains below, sequenced in a study of shared clonotypes between healthy human individuals. Clones were sequenced by immunoSEQ multiplex PCR, and TCRdb holds only the in-frame ones, with some missing. The data contain millions of clones, around 93% of them singletons. CD45RO-negative cells were positively selected for CCR7, leaving out terminally differentiated effector memory CD45RA+ cells. The material sequenced was naive CD8+ T cells from PBMCs. All receptors derive from a man between 18 and 35 years old in good health. Some clones in this sample may be carry-over from other donors' samples.

The chain has TRBV19 and TRBJ1-5, with D perhaps matching TRBD1 (6 bases). Germline CDR1 reads LNHDA; CDR2 reads SQIVND (reference sequence). V shed 6 bases and J shed 0 bases, with 21 bases lying between them. The CDR3 spans 18 residues. CDR3 bases: TGTGCCAGTAGGCACCCGCGACAGGATCCATATAGCAATCAGCCCCAGCATTTT. Translating gives CASRHPRQDPYSNQPQHF.

The rearrangement uses TRBV28 and TRBJ2-5; 7 bases align to TRBD1. This CDR3 has 15 residues. Unmatched junction bases numbered 14, after V lost 8 bases and J lost 5 bases. The V gene's germline CDR1 is MDHEN and CDR2 SYDVKM. The chain's CDR3 is CASGRDSPRRETQYF. In nucleotides, the CDR3 is TGTGCCAGCGGCCGGGACAGCCCCCGCCGGGAGACCCAGTACTTC.

This sequence joins TRBV5-1 and TRBJ2-7, with D hard to call. V was clipped by 0 bases and J by 2 bases, with 9 bases between them. The length of the CDR3 is 14 residues. CDR1 is SGHRS, CDR2 YFSETQ, per germline. CDR3 region: CASSLEAFPYEQYF. DNA for the CDR3: TGCGCCAGCAGCTTGGAGGCGTTTCCCTACGAGCAGTACTTC.

J is TRBJ1-5 and V is TRBV27; weak D call: TRBD1 (6 bases). Germline assignment: CDR1 MNHEY and CDR2 SMNVEV (reference sequence). This CDR3 spans 14 amino acids. Trimming took off 8 bases at V and 7 bases at J, with 18 bases between the two ends. CDR3 nucleotide sequence: TGTGCCAGCTCCTCCGAACGGGGGGCCCAGCCCCAGCATTTT. Amino acid sequence: CASSSERGAQPQHF.

The chain carries TRBV4-1 and TRBJ2-7; 9 nucleotides align to TRBD2. V shed 0 bases and J 5 bases; nucleotides not matched to a gene: 8. Looked up from germline, CDR1 is MGHRA and CDR2 is YSYEKL. The CDR3 extends over 16 amino acids. CDR3: CASSQEFTSGFHEQYF. The CDR3 DNA reads TGCGCCAGCAGCCAAGAGTTTACTAGCGGGTTCCACGAGCAGTACTTC.

The rearrangement joins TRBV5-4 to TRBJ1-2; no clear D gene. The CDR3 loop spans 12 amino acids. V lost 0 bases and J lost 7, with 7 bases in between. The germline V gene encodes CDR1 SGHNT and CDR2 YYREEE (reference sequence). CDR3 sequence: CASSLANSGYTF. The CDR3 DNA is TGTGCCAGCAGCTTGGCCAACAGTGGCTACACCTTC.

Worth noting for this clone: In the same sample, other DNA sequences code for this CDR3. V gene TRBV19 combines with J gene TRBJ2-7; D is unresolved. V was shortened by 5 bases and J by 3 bases, with 11 bases between the two germline ends. The CDR3 spans 13 residues. Germline assignment: CDR1 LNHDA and CDR2 SQIVND (reference sequence). CDR3 amino acids: CASSPPGLYEQYF. For the CDR3, the DNA is TGTGCCAGTAGTCCCCCTGGGCTCTACGAGCAGTACTTC.

Points on this clone: A much larger clonotype is one base distant, so this may be a read error. Additional DNA sequences in this sample encode the identical CDR3. The rearrangement joins TRBV5-1 to TRBJ2-7; D not resolved. The V gene lost 0 bases and the J gene lost 3 bases, with 4 bases spanning the gap. The germline CDR1 and CDR2 sequences are SGHRS and YFSETQ. This CDR3 is 12 amino acids long. CDR3 sequence (DNA): TGCGCCAGCAGCTTGGAGAGCTACGAGCAGTACTTC. Its translation: CASSLESYEQYF.

This chain uses TRBV7-9 with TRBJ2-1, with 8 positions matching TRBD1. This CDR3 contains 16 residues. Per the germline V gene, CDR1 is SEHNR and CDR2 is FQNEAQ (reference sequence). V lost 2 bases, J lost 7 bases, and 10 bases stayed unmatched. The CDR3 nucleotides read TGTGCCAGCAGCTTACCAGCAGGGGGCACGAGGAATGAGCAGTTCTTC. Translated: CASSLPAGGTRNEQFF. The full variable domain, with the rest looked up from reference TRBV7-9 and TRBJ2-1, is DTGVSQNPRHKITKRGQNVTFRCDPISEHNRLYWYRQTLGQGPEFLTYFQNEAQLEKSRLLSDRFSAERPKGSFSTLEIQRTEQGDSAMYLCASSLPAGGTRNEQFFGPGTRLTVL.

This chain connects TRBV11-2 to TRBJ2-5; TRBD2 aligns across 12 bases. The CDR3 extends over 15 amino acids. With V trimmed by 5 bases and J by 9 bases, 10 bases remained unmatched. Germline lookup yields CDR1 SGHAT and CDR2 FQNNGV. The CDR3: CASSGRLAGEEAQYF. CDR3 DNA: TGTGCCAGCAGCGGGCGACTAGCGGGAGAGGAGGCCCAGTACTTC. The full variable domain, rest sourced from reference TRBV11-2 and TRBJ2-5, is EAGVAQSPRYKIIEKRQSVAFWCNPISGHATLYWYQQILGQGPKLLIQFQNNGVVDDSQLPKDRFSAERLKGVDSTLKIQPAKLEDSAVYLCASSGRLAGEEAQYFGPGTRLLVL.

The chain uses TRBV2 and TRBJ1-2; 9 positions match TRBD1. With 4 bases clipped from V and 1 base from J, the junction kept 4 bases outside the gene matches. In germline, CDR1 is SNHLY, CDR2 FYNNEI. The CDR3 extends over 15 amino acids. The CDR3 nucleotides are TGTGCCAGCAGTGGGTGGACAGGGGTTAACTATGGCTACACCTTC. Translating it yields CASSGWTGVNYGYTF.

This chain's CDR3 is CASSRTSGKTETQYF. Written as DNA, the CDR3 is TGTGCCAGCAGCCGGACTAGCGGAAAAACAGAGACCCAGTACTTC. This sequence joins TRBV27 and TRBJ2-5; TRBD2 matches at 10 bases. CDR3 length: 15 residues. V lost 6 bases and J lost 4; bases outside the gene matches: 8. Germline values: CDR1 MNHEY, CDR2 SMNVEV (reference sequence).

Concerning this clone itself: The same CDR3 is also encoded by other DNA sequences in this sample. CDR3 sequence reads: CASSVEPDTQYF. As DNA, the CDR3 is TGTGCCAGCAGCGTAGAGCCAGATACGCAGTATTTT. This chain uses TRBV9 with TRBJ2-3; D remains unclear. V shed 0 bases and J shed 4 bases, with 3 bases lying between them. The CDR3 loop spans 12 amino acids. Germline V lookup: CDR1 SGDLS, CDR2 YYNGEE.

The chain couples TRBV4-1 to TRBJ2-5; TRBD2 agrees at 7 bases. J was trimmed by 1 base and V by 3 bases; bases with no gene match: 2. The germline CDR1 and CDR2 sequences are MGHRA and YSYEKL. This CDR3 has 14 residues. CDR3: CASSQIAGQETQYF. The CDR3 nucleotides read TGCGCCAGCAGCCAGATAGCGGGCCAAGAGACCCAGTACTTC.

The sample holds one count of this clone. The rearrangement joins TRBV2 to TRBJ2-5, with D tentatively TRBD1 (6 bases). The CDR3 totals 15 residues. Looked up from germline, CDR1 is SNHLY and CDR2 is FYNNEI. Trimming removed 8 bases from V and 1 base from J, with 17 bases in between. The CDR3 nucleotides read TGTGCCAGCCGCAGCAGGGGACGCACCCAAGAGACCCAGTACTTC. Encoded protein: CASRSRGRTQETQYF.

The chain uses TRBV30 and TRBJ2-3; 13 bases match TRBD2. The CDR3 consists of 17 residues. Losses at the gene ends were 4 bases for V and 2 bases for J; bases not matched to a gene: 9. Germline loops: CDR1 GTSNPN, CDR2 SVGIG (reference sequence). The CDR3 DNA reads as TGTGCCTGGACCGGGACTAGCGGGAAAAGTATCACAGATACGCAGTATTTT. Its protein product is CAWTGTSGKSITDTQYF.

Details on this clone: This CDR3 is also generated by other DNA sequences in the sample. The chain links TRBV27 to TRBJ2-7, with D uncertain. This CDR3 region has 13 residues. V was pared by 2 bases and J by 3 bases, with 8 bases between. Germline CDR1 and CDR2: MNHEY and SMNVEV (reference sequence). CDR3 DNA sequence: TGTGCCAGCAGTTTAGGTAGCAACTACGAGCAGTACTTC. This translates into CASSLGSNYEQYF.

This sequence joins TRBV27 and TRBJ2-2, with 10 bases that match TRBD2. Germline trimming cut 4 bases from V and 6 bases from J; bases unmatched to any gene: 14. The CDR3 sequence is 18 residues long. From germline, CDR1 is MNHEY and CDR2 SMNVEV (reference sequence). In nucleotides, the CDR3 is TGTGCCAGCAGTTGGCAGCGGGAGGGCCCAGGGGTCGCCGGGGAGCTGTTTTTT. This sequence encodes CASSWQREGPGVAGELFF.

The gene calls are TRBV28 and TRBJ2-5; TRBD1 might be the D (6 bases). Between the trimmed V and J ends, which lost 5 bases and 6 bases, there was a span of 10 bases. The CDR3 has 12 residues. Germline assignment: CDR1 MDHEN and CDR2 SYDVKM. CDR3 sequence reads: CASSDTGKTQYF. DNA of the CDR3: TGTGCCAGCAGTGATACAGGGAAGACCCAGTACTTC. The full variable domain, with the rest looked up from reference TRBV28 and TRBJ2-5, is DVKVTQSSRYLVKRTGEKVFLECVQDMDHENMFWYRQDPGLGLRLIYFSYDVKMKEKGDIPEGYSVSREKKERFSLILESASTNQTSMYLCASSDTGKTQYFGPGTRLLVL.

The chain has TRBV19 and TRBJ2-7; D is possibly TRBD1 or TRBD2 (5 bases each). This CDR3 is built from 12 residues. The germline V gene has CDR1 LNHDA and CDR2 SQIVND (reference sequence). The V end was cut by 7 bases, the J end by 0 bases, with 7 bases between. In DNA form, the CDR3 reads TGTGCCAGTATGGGGGTCTCCTACGAGCAGTACTTC. Protein product: CASMGVSYEQYF.